This TCR beta chain was sequenced during a study of vaccination and CD4 T cells after COVID-19. Study at large: At a median around 100 days (range 35 to 161) after diagnosis, post-COVID samples were drawn. Treatment of control cultures consisted of a CEFX pool, an HIV-1 Nef pool, or no peptide.

This CDR3 has 15 amino acids. V was clipped by 5 bases and J by 4 bases; unmatched bases: 3. About this clonotype: Its antigen is as yet unknown.

CD4+ T cells that had been cultured provided DNA sequenced with the Oncomine TCR Beta short-read assay. TCRdb reprocessed the PCR reads with MiXCR, giving one entry per CDR3 protein. The sample carries about 15,000 distinct CDR3 sequences, about 44% recorded once. This sample's treatment: approximately nine-day PBMC culture with coronavirus spike peptide pools or control peptides (ViraFEST assay). The starting material was CD4+ T cells from blood, cultured in vitro, obtained before SARS-CoV-2 vaccination. This TCR came from a human donor who received a COVID-19 vaccine. This rearrangement joins TRBV12-3 or TRBV12-4 to TRBJ2-1, with 12 bases that match TRBD2. The CDR3 sequence: CASSPGTSGYNEQFF. The CDR3 DNA reads TGTGCCAGCAGTCCCGGGACTAGCGGGTACAATGAGCAGTTCTTC.